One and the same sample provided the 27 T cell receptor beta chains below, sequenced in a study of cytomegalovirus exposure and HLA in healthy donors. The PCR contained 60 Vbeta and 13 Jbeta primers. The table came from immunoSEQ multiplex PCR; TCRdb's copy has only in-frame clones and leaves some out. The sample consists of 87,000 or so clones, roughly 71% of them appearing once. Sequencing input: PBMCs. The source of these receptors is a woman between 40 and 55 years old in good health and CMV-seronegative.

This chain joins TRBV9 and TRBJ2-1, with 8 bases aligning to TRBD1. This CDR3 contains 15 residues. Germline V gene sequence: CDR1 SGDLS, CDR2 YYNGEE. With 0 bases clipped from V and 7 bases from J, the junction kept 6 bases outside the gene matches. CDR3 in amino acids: CASSVGYRGLNEQFF. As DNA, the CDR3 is TGTGCCAGCAGCGTAGGGTACAGGGGGTTGAATGAGCAGTTCTTC.

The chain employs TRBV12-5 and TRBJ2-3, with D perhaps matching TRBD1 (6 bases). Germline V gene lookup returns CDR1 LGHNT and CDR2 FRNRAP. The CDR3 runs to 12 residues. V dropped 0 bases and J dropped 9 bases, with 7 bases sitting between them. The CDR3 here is CASGLVQGTQYF. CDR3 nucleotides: TGTGCTAGTGGTTTGGTACAGGGCACGCAGTATTTT.

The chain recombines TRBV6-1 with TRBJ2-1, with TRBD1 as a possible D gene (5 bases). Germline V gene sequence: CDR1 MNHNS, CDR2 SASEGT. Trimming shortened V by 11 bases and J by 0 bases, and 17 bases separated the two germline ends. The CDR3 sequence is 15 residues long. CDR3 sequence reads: CAVQDDANSYNEQFF. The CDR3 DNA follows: TGTGCCGTACAGGACGACGCCAACTCCTACAATGAGCAGTTCTTC.

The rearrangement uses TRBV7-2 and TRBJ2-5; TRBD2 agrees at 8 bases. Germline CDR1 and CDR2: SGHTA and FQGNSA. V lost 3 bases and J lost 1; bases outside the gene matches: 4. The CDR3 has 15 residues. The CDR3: CASSFGGGIQETQYF. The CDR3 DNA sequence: TGTGCCAGCAGCTTTGGCGGGGGGATCCAAGAGACCCAGTACTTC.

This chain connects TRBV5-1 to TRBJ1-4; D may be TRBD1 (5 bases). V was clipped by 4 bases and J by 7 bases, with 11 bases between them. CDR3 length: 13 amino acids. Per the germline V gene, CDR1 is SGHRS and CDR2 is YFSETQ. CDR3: CASSKGGVEKLFF. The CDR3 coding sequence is TGCGCCAGCAGCAAGGGAGGGGTTGAAAAACTGTTTTTT.

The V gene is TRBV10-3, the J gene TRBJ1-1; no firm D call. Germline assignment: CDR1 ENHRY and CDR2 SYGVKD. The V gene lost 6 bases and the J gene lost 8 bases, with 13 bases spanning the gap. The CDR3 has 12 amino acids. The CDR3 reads CAISRSEVEAFF. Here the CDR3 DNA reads TGTGCCATCAGCAGATCAGAAGTCGAAGCTTTCTTT.

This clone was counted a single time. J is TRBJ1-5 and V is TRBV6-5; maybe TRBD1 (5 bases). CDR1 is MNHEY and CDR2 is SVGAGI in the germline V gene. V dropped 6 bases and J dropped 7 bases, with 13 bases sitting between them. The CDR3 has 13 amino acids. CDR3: CASSPGGEQPQHF. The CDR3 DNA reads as TGTGCCAGCAGCCCCGGGGGAGAACAGCCCCAGCATTTT.

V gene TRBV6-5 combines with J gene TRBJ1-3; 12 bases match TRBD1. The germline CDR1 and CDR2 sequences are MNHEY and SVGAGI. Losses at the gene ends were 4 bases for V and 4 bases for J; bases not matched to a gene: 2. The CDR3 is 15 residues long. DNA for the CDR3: TGTGCCAGCAGTTGGGACAGGGGGCAAGGAAACACCATATATTTT. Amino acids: CASSWDRGQGNTIYF.

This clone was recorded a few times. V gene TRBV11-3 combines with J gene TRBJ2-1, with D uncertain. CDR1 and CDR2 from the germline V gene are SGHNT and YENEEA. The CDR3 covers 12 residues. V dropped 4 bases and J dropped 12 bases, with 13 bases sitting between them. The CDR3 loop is CASSSPGYPQFF. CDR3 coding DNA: TGTGCCAGCAGCTCGCCAGGATACCCGCAGTTCTTC.

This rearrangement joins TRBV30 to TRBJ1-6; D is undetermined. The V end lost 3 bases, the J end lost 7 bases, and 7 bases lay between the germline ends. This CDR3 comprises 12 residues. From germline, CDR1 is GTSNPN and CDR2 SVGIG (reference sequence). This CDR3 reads CAWSLPNSPLHF. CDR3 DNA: TGTGCCTGGAGCCTTCCCAATTCACCCCTCCACTTT.

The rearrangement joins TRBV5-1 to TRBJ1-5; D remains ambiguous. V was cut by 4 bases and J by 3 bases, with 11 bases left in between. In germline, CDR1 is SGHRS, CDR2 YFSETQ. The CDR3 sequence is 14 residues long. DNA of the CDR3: TGCGCCAGCAGCATCTCTGACTTCAATCAGCCCCAGCATTTT. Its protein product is CASSISDFNQPQHF.

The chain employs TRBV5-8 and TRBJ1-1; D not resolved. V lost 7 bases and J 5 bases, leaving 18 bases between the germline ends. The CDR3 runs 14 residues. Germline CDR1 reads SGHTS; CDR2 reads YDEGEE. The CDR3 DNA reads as TGTGCCAGCTTCGCGGTAGGTTCCAGAACTGAAGCTTTCTTT. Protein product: CASFAVGSRTEAFF. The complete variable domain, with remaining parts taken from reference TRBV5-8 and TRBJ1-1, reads EAGVTQSPTHLIKTRGQQATLRCSPISGHTSVYWYQQALGLGLQFLLWYDEGEERNRGNFPPRFSGRQFPNYSSELNVNALELEDSALYLCASFAVGSRTEAFFGQGTRLTVV.

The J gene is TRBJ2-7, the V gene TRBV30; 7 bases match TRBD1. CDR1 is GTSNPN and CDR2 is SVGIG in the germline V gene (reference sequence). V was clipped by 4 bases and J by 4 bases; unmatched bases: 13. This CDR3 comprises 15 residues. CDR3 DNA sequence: TGTGCCTGGAAGTGGGCCGGGACAGCTTTATACGAGCAGTACTTC. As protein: CAWKWAGTALYEQYF.

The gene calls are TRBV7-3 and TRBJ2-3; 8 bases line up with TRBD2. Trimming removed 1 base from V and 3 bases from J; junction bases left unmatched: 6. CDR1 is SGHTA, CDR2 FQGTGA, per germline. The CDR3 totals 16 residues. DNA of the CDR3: TGTGCCAGCAGCTTAATTCGAATAGCGGGGACAGATACGCAGTATTTT. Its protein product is CASSLIRIAGTDTQYF.

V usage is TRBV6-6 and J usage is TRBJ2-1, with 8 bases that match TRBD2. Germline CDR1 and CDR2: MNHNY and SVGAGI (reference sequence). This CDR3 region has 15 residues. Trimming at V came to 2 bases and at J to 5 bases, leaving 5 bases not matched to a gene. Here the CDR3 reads CASSYRRGGHNEQFF. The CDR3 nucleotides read TGTGCCAGCAGTTACCGCCGGGGGGGCCACAATGAGCAGTTCTTC.

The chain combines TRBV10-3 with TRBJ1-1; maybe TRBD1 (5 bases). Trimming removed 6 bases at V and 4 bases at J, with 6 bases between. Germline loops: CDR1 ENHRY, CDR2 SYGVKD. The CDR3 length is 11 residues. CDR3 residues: CAIRGGTEAFF. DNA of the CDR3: TGTGCCATCAGGGGGGGCACTGAAGCTTTCTTT.

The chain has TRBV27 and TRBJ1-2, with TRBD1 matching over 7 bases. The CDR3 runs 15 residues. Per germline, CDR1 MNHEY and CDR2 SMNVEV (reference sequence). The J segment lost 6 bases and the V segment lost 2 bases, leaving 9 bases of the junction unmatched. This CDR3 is CASSLLGGGRDGYTF. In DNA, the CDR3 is TGTGCCAGCAGTTTACTTGGAGGGGGCAGAGATGGCTACACCTTC.

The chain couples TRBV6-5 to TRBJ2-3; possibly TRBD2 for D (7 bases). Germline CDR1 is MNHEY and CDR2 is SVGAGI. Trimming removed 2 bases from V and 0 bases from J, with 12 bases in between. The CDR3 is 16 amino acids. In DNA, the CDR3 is TGTGCCAGCAGTTACGGGGGGGGGCGAAGCACAGATACGCAGTATTTT. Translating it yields CASSYGGGRSTDTQYF.

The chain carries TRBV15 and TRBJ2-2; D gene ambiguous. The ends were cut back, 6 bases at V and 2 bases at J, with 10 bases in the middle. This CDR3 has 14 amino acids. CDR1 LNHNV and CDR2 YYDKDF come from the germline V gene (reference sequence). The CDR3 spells CATSLSPNTGELFF. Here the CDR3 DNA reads TGTGCCACCAGTCTTTCCCCTAACACCGGGGAGCTGTTTTTT.

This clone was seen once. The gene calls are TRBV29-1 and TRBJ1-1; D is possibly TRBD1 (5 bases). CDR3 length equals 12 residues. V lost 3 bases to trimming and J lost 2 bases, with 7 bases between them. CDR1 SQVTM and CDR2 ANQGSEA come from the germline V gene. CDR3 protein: CSVDGGNTEAFF. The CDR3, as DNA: TGCAGCGTTGACGGGGGAAACACTGAAGCTTTCTTT.

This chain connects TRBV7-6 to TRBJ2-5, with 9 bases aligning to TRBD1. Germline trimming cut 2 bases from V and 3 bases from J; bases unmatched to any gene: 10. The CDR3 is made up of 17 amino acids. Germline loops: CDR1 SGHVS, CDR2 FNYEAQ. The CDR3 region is CASSLRAGTGWKETQYF. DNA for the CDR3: TGTGCCAGCAGCTTAAGAGCCGGGACAGGGTGGAAAGAGACCCAGTACTTC.

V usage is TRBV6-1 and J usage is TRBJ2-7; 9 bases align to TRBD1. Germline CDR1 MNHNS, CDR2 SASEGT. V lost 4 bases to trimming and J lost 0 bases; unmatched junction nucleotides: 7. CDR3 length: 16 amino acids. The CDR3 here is CASSAKGQGLSYEQYF. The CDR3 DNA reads TGTGCCAGCAGTGCAAAGGGACAGGGCCTCTCCTACGAGCAGTACTTC.

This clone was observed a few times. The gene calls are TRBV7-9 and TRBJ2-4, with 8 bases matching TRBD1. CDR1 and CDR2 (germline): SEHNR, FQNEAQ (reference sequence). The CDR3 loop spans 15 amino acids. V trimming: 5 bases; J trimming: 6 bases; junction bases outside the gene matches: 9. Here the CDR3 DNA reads TGTGCCAGCAGCCCGACTGGACAGGGATTAAACATTCAGTACTTC. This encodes CASSPTGQGLNIQYF.

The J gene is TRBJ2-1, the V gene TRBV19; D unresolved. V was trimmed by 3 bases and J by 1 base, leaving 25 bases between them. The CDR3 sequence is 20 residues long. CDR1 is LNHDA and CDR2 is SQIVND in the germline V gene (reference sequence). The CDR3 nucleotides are TGTGCCAGTAGTATCCTTCGGAGTATGACCAAACTAACTTCCTACAATGAGCAGTTCTTC. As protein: CASSILRSMTKLTSYNEQFF.

CDR3 sequence reads: CASSLSESNQPQHF. The DNA of the CDR3 is TGTGCCAGCAGTTTATCAGAGAGCAATCAGCCCCAGCATTTT. V and J are TRBV27 and TRBJ1-5, with D hard to call. CDR3 length equals 14 residues. V gave up 0 bases and J gave up 1 base, with 4 bases separating them. Germline V lookup: CDR1 MNHEY, CDR2 SMNVEV (reference sequence).

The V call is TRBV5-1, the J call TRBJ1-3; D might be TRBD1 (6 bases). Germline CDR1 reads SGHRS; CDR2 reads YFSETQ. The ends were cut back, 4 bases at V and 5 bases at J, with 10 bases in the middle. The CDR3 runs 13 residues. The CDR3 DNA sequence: TGCGCCAGCAGCCAGGGGATTAGAAACACCATATATTTT. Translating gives CASSQGIRNTIYF.

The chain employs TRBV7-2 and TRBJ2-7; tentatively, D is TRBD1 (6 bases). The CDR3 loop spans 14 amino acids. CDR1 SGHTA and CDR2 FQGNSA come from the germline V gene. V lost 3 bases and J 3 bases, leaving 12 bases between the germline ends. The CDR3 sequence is CASSFRSGVYEQYF. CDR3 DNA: TGTGCCAGCAGCTTTCGTTCAGGGGTCTACGAGCAGTACTTC.